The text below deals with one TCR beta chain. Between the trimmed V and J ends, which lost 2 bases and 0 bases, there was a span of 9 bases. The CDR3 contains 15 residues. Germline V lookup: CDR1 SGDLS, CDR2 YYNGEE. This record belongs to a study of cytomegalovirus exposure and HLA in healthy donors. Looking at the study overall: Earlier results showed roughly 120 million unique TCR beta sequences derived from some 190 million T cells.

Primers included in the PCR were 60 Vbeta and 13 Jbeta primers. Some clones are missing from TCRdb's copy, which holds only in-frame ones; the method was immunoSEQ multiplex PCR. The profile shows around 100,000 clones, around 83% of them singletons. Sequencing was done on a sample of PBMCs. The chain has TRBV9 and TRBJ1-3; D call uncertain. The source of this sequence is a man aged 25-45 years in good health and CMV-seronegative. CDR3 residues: CASSVFGASGNTIYF. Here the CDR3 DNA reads TGTGCCAGCAGCGTTTTTGGAGCCTCTGGAAACACCATATATTTT.